This entry lists 8 T cell receptor beta chains sequenced from one sample in a study of blood T cell repertoires in COVID-19. Method: immunoSEQ multiplex PCR; TCRdb's copy keeps in-frame clones and lacks some. The sample includes 300,000 to 350,000 clones, around 87% of them seen just once. What was sequenced was PBMCs or T cells enriched from blood (not recorded which). Every receptor here comes from a woman younger than 30 with acute COVID-19.

This chain connects TRBV4-2 to TRBJ2-1; 10 positions agree with TRBD2. V lost 0 bases, J lost 4 bases, and 3 bases stayed unmatched. Per the germline V gene, CDR1 is LGHNA and CDR2 is YNFKEQ. The CDR3 covers 16 residues. The CDR3 nucleotides read TGTGCCAGCAGCCAAGATCAACTAGCGGGGTACAATGAGCAGTTCTTC. Its protein product is CASSQDQLAGYNEQFF.

The chain is built from TRBV5-1 and TRBJ2-1; TRBD2 agrees at 8 bases. The junction had 12 bases not matched to a gene; V was cut back by 0 bases and J by 7 bases. The CDR3 sequence is 17 residues long. CDR1 is SGHRS and CDR2 is YFSETQ in the germline V gene. The CDR3 loop reads CASSLAPGLASVNEQFF. The CDR3 DNA is TGCGCCAGCAGCTTGGCCCCCGGACTAGCTTCGGTTAATGAGCAGTTCTTC. The entire variable domain, with the rest obtained from reference TRBV5-1 and TRBJ2-1, is as follows: KAGVTQTPRYLIKTRGQQVTLSCSPISGHRSVSWYQQTPGQGLQFLFEYFSETQRNKGNFPGRFSGRQFSNSRSEMNVSTLELGDSALYLCASSLAPGLASVNEQFFGPGTRLTVL.

The chain links TRBV9 to TRBJ2-5, with a tentative D call TRBD2 (6 bases). The ends were cut back, 0 bases at V and 5 bases at J, with 23 bases in the middle. CDR3 length equals 18 residues. Per germline, CDR1 SGDLS and CDR2 YYNGEE. Written as DNA, the CDR3 is TGTGCCAGCAGCGTAGGAGCTATGGGAGGCGAGGGTTCGGAGACCCAGTACTTC. It encodes CASSVGAMGGEGSETQYF.

The chain couples TRBV19 to TRBJ2-4, with a weak D call TRBD1 (6 bases). The germline V and J ends were trimmed by 5 bases and 1 base, with 18 bases remaining between them. CDR1 LNHDA and CDR2 SQIVND come from the germline V gene (reference sequence). CDR3 length equals 17 residues. CDR3 sequence (DNA): TGTGCCAGTAGTCCCTACCTATCAGGGGAGGCCAAAAACATTCAGTACTTC. It translates to CASSPYLSGEAKNIQYF.

The chain is built from TRBV28 and TRBJ2-1; tentative D call: TRBD1 (5 bases). Between the trimmed V and J ends, which lost 2 bases and 6 bases, there was a span of 11 bases. CDR1 MDHEN and CDR2 SYDVKM come from the germline V gene. This CDR3 has 14 amino acids. DNA of the CDR3: TGTGCCAGCAGTTTAAGCAGGGAAAGCAATGAGCAGTTCTTC. This sequence encodes CASSLSRESNEQFF.

Remarks on this clone: The sample carries other DNA sequences with the same CDR3. The J gene is TRBJ1-5, the V gene TRBV27; D uncertain. In germline, CDR1 is MNHEY, CDR2 SMNVEV (reference sequence). The CDR3 runs 13 residues. V was cut by 2 bases and J by 4 bases, with 6 bases left in between. In DNA, the CDR3 is TGTGCCAGCAGTTTACGCGGGAATCAGCCCCAGCATTTT. It yields the protein CASSLRGNQPQHF.

The sample holds a few counts of this clone. This sequence joins TRBV18 and TRBJ1-1, with no clear D. Germline V CDR1 and CDR2: KGHSH, LQKENI. This CDR3 has 14 amino acids. Deletions cut 0 bases from V and 1 base from J, with 6 bases between. The CDR3 bases are TGTGCCAGCTCACCACCGAACGGGAACACTGAAGCTTTCTTT. This codes for CASSPPNGNTEAFF.

The chain uses TRBV7-9 and TRBJ1-4; D unresolved. Germline CDR1 SEHNR, CDR2 FQNEAQ (reference sequence). The V gene lost 5 bases and the J gene lost 8 bases, with 9 bases spanning the gap. The CDR3 is made up of 12 amino acids. The CDR3 sequence: CASSLGGEKLFF. CDR3 in DNA: TGTGCCAGCAGCCTAGGAGGAGAAAAACTGTTTTTT.